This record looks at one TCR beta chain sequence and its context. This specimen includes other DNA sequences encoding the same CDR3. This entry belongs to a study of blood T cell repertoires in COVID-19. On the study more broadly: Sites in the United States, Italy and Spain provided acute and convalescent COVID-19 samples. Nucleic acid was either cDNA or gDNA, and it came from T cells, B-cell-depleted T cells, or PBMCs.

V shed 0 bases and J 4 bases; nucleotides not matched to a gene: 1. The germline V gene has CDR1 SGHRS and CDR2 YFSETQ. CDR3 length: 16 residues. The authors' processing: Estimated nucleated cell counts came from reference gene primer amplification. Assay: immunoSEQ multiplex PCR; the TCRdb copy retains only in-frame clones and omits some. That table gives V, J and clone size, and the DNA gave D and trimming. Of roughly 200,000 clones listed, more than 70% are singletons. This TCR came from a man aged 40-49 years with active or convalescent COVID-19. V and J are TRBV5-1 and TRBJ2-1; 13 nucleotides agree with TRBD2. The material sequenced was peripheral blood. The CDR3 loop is CASSLALAGGYNEQFF. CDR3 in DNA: TGCGCCAGCAGCTTGGCACTAGCGGGGGGGTACAATGAGCAGTTCTTC.